This T cell receptor (beta chain) was sequenced in a study of Graves' ophthalmopathy and Graves' hyperthyroidism. Amplification of TCR beta CDR3 regions used RNA transcripts. First-round RT-PCR relied on HTBI primers, and a second-round multiplex PCR came next. TCRdb recomputed calls from the multiplex PCR reads with MiXCR, one row per CDR3 protein. The sample includes over a million distinct CDR3 sequences, 35% to 40% of them seen just once. The CDR3 spans 15 residues. V gave up 5 bases and J gave up 7 bases; unmatched junction bases: 14. Germline assignment: CDR1 DFQATT and CDR2 SNEGSKA (reference sequence). Hyperthyroidism patients, aged 18 to 65, were newly diagnosed, under 2 months' duration. Diagnosis used clinical symptoms, serum thyroxine, TRAb, thyroid ultrasound and orbital computed tomography. The sample holds many counts of this clonotype.

The chain links TRBV20-1 to TRBJ1-2; 9 bases fit TRBD1. Sequenced: peripheral blood or thyroid tissue (not recorded which). The sequence was collected from an adult man with Graves' hyperthyroidism. DNA for the CDR3: TGCAGTGCTCCTTCTGGACAGGGGCTGGAGTTTGGCTACACCTTC. As protein: CSAPSGQGLEFGYTF.